This paragraph reports one T cell receptor beta chain. Its cognate antigen is unknown. Donors consisted of healthy bone marrow donors. This specimen comes from a study of cytomegalovirus exposure and HLA in healthy donors. Findings and caveats of the study: The number of N-insertions in an Asian-associated ancestry cluster was reportedly below the approximately 700-donor mean in a later analysis.

PCR involved 60 Vbeta and 13 Jbeta primers. Sequenced by immunoSEQ multiplex PCR; TCRdb stores in-frame clones only, minus some. The sample has 150,000 or so clones, roughly 80% seen once. The CDR3 is 14 residues long. CDR1 and CDR2 (germline): SGHNT, YYREEE (reference sequence). With V trimmed by 0 bases and J by 8 bases, 7 bases remained unmatched. This TCR came from a female donor in good health and CMV-seronegative. The sequenced sample consisted of PBMCs. This chain joins TRBV5-4 and TRBJ1-2; 7 bases match TRBD1. CDR3 sequence (DNA): TGTGCCAGCAGCTTGGTGGGCAGGGGGAAGGGCTACACCTTC. This gives the protein CASSLVGRGKGYTF.